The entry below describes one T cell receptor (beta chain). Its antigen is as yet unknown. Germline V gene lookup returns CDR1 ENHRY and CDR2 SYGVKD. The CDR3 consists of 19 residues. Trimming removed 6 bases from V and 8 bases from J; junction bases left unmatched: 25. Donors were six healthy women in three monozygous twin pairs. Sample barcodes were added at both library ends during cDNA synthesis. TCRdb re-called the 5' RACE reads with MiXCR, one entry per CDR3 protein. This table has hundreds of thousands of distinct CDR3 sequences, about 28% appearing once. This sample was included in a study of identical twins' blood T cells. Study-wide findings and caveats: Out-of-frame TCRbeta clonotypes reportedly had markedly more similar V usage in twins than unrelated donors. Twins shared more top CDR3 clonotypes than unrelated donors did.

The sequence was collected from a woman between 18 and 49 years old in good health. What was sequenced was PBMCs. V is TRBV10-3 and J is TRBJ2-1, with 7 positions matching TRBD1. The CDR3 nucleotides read TGTGCCATCAGCCCCTTTCTTACAGGGGCTTTGGGAACACACCATGAGCAGTTCTTC. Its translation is CAISPFLTGALGTHHEQFF.